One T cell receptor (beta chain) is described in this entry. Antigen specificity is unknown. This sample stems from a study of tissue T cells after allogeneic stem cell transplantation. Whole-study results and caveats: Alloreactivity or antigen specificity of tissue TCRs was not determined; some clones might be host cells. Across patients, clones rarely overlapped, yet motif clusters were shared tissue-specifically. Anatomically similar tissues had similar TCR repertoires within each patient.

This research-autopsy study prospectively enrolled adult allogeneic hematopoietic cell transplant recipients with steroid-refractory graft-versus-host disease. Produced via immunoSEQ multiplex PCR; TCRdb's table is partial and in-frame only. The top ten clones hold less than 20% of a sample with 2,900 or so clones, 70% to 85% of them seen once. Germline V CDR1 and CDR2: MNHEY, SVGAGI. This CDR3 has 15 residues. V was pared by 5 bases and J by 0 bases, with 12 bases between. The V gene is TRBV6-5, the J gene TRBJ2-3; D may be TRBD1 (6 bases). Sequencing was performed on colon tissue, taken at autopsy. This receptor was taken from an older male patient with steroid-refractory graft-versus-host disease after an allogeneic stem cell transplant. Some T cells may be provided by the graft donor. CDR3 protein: CASSPRQDSTDTQYF. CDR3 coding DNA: TGTGCCAGCAGTCCGAGACAGGATAGCACAGATACGCAGTATTTT.